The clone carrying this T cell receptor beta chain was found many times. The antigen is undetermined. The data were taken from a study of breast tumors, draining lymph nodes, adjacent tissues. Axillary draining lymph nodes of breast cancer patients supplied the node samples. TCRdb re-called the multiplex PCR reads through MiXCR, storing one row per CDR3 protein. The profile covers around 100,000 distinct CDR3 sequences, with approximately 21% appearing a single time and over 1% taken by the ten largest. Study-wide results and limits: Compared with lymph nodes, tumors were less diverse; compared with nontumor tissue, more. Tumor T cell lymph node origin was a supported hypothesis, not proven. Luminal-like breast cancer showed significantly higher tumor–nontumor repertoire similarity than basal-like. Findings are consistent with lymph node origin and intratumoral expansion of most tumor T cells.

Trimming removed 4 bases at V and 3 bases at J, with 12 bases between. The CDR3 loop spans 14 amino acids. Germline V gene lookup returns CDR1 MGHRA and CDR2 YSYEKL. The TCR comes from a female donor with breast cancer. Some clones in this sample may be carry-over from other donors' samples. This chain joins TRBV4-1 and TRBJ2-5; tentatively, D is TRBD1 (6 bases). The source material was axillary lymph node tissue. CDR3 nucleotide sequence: TGCGCCAGCAGCCGAGGGACAAATAAAGAGACCCAGTACTTC. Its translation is CASSRGTNKETQYF.